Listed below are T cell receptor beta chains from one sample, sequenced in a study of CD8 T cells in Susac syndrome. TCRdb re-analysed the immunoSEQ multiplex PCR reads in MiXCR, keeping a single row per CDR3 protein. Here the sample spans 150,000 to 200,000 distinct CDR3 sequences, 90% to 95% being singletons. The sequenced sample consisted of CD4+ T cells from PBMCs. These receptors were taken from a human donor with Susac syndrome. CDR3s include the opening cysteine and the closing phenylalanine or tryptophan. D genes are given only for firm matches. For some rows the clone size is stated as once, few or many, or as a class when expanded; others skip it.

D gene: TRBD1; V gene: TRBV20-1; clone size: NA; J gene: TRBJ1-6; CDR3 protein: CSARRQGAVSPLHF; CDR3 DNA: TGCAGTGCAAGAAGACAGGGGGCAGTTTCACCCCTCCACTTT
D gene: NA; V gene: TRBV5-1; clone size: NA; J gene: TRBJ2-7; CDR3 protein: CASSLALPGSYEQYF; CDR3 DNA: TGCGCCAGCAGCTTGGCCCTCCCAGGGTCCTACGAGCAGTACTTC
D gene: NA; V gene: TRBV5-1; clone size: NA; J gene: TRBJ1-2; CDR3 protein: CASRPGTNYGYTF; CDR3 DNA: TGCGCCAGCAGGCCAGGGACTAACTATGGCTACACCTTC
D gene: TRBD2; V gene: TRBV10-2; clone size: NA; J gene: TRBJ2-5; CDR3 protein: CASSQTSGETQYF; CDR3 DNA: TGCGCCAGCAGTCAGACTAGCGGAGAGACCCAGTACTTC
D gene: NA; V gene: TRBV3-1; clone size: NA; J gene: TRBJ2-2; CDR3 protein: CASSQDRRGLNTGELFF; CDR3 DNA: TGTGCCAGCAGCCAAGATCGGCGGGGATTGAACACCGGGGAGCTGTTTTTT
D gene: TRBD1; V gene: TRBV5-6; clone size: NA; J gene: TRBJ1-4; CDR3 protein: CASSWRTGSREKLFF; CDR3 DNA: TGTGCCAGCAGCTGGAGGACAGGTTCCAGGGAAAAACTGTTTTTT
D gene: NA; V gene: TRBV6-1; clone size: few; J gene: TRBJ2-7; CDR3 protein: CASRSETGVFDEQYF; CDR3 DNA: TGTGCCAGCAGATCTGAGACAGGCGTGTTTGACGAGCAGTACTTC
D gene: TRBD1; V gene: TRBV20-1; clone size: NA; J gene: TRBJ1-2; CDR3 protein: CSSRDRGHYGYTF; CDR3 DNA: TGCAGCTCCCGGGACAGGGGGCACTATGGCTACACCTTC
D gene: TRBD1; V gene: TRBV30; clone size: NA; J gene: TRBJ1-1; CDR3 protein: CAWSQGANTEAFF; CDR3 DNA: TGTGCCTGGAGTCAGGGGGCCAACACTGAAGCTTTCTTT
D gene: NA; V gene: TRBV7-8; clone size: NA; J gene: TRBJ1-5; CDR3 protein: CASSIRDTSQPQHF; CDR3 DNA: TGTGCCAGCAGCATTCGGGACACTAGCCAGCCCCAGCATTTT
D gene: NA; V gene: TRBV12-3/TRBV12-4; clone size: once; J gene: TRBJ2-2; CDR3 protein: CASSRPGGRYTGELFF; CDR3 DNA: TGTGCCAGCAGCCGCCCCGGGGGCCGGTACACCGGGGAGCTGTTTTTT
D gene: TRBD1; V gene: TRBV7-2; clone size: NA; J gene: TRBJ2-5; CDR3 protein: CASGQGGRPQYF; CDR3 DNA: TGTGCCAGCGGACAGGGAGGAAGGCCCCAGTACTTC
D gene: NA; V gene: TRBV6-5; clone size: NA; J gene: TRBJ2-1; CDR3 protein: CASKLISGYNEQFF; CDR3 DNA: TGTGCCAGCAAACTAATCAGTGGGTACAATGAGCAGTTCTTC
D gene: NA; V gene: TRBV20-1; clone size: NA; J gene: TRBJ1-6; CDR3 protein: CSAGGFEGGPLHF; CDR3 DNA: TGCAGTGCTGGGGGGTTCGAGGGGGGGCCCCTCCACTTT
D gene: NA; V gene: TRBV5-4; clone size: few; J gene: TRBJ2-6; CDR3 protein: CASSLGSRGSGANVLTF; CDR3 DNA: TGTGCCAGCAGCTTAGGATCGAGGGGCTCTGGGGCCAACGTCCTGACTTTC
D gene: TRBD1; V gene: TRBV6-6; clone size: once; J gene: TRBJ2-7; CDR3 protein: CASSRASTGAHEQYF; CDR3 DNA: TGTGCCAGCAGTAGGGCCTCGACAGGGGCCCACGAGCAGTACTTC
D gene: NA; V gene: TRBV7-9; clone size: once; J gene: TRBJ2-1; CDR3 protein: CASSFMTGAYNEQFF; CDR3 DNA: TGTGCCAGCAGCTTTATGACGGGGGCCTACAATGAGCAGTTCTTC
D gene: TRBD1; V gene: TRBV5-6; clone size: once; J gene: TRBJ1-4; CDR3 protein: CASSGRTGRREKLFF; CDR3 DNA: TGTGCCAGCAGCGGCAGGACAGGGAGGAGGGAAAAACTGTTTTTT
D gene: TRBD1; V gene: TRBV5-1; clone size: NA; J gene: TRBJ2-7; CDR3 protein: CASSDRDSLAYEQYF; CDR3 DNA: TGCGCCAGCAGCGACCGGGACAGTCTAGCCTACGAGCAGTACTTC
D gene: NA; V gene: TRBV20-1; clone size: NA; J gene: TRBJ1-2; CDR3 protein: CSATELGPYSPYGYTF; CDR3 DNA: TGCAGTGCTACGGAGCTGGGCCCCTACTCCCCTTATGGCTACACCTTC
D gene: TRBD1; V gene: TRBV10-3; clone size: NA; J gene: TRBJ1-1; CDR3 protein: CATMKGQVSEAFF; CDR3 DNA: TGTGCCACGATGAAGGGACAGGTTAGTGAAGCTTTCTTT
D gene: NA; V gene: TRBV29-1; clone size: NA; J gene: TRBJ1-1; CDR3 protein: CSVAGFLLNTEAFF; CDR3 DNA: TGCAGCGTTGCCGGCTTCCTCTTGAACACTGAAGCTTTCTTT
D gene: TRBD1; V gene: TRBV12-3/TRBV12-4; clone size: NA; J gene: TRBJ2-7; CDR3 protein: CASSPGQGVAEQYF; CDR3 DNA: TGTGCCAGCAGCCCGGGACAGGGGGTTGCCGAGCAGTACTTC
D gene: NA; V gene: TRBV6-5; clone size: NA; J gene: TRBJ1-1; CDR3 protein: CATLKTGSVTEAFF; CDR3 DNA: TGTGCCACCCTCAAGACCGGGAGTGTCACTGAAGCTTTCTTT
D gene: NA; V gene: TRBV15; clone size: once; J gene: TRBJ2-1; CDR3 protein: CATSRPGVSYNEQFF; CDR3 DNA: TGTGCCACCAGCAGACCAGGGGTTAGTTACAATGAGCAGTTCTTC
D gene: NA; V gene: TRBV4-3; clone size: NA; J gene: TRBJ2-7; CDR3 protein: CASSQESAYEQYF; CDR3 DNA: TGCGCCAGCAGCCAAGAGAGCGCGTACGAGCAGTACTTC
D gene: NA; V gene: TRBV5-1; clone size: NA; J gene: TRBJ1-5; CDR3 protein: CASSLGQSGGNQPQHF; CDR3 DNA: TGCGCCAGCAGCTTGGGTCAGTCTGGGGGCAATCAGCCCCAGCATTTT
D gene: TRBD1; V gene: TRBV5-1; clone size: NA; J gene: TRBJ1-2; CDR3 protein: CASSSATGNYGYTF; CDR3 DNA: TGCGCCAGCAGCTCCGCGACAGGGAACTATGGCTACACCTTC
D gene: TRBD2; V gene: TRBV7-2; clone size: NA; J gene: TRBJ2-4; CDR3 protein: CASSLRAGVGNIQYF; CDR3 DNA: TGTGCCAGCAGCTTGCGAGCGGGGGTAGGAAACATTCAGTACTTC
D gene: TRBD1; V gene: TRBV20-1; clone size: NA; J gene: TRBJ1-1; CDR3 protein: CSAAGTGGGRGANTEAFF; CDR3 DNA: TGCAGTGCTGCCGGGACAGGGGGGGGACGGGGCGCGAACACTGAAGCTTTCTTT
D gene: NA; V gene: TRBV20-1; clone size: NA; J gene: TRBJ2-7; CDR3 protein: CSASPSADSYEQYF; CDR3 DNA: TGCAGTGCTAGCCCATCAGCAGATTCCTACGAGCAGTACTTC
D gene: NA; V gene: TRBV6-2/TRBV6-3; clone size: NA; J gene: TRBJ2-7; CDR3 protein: CASSYSLRGLSYEQYF; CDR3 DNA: TGTGCCAGCAGTTACTCGTTGCGGGGGCTCTCCTACGAGCAGTACTTC
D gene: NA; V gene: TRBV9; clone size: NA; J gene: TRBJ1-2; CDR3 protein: CASSVDGELGGYTF; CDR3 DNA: TGTGCCAGCAGCGTAGACGGGGAGCTAGGAGGCTACACCTTC
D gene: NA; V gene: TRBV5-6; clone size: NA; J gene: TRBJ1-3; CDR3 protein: CASSPGGVSSGNTIYF; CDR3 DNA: TGTGCCAGCAGCCCCGGCGGAGTGAGCTCTGGAAACACCATATATTTT
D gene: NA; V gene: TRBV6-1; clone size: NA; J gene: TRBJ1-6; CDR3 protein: CASSPLRDATYSLHF; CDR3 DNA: TGTGCCAGCAGCCCACTCCGGGACGCTACCTACTCCCTCCACTTT
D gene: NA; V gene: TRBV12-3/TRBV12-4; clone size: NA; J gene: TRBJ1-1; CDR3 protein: CASSLRAGGHTEAFF; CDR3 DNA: TGTGCCAGCAGTCTCCGGGCCGGGGGGCACACTGAAGCTTTCTTT
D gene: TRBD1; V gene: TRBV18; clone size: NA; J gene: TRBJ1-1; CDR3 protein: CASSLGTVGNTEAFF; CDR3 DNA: TGTGCCAGCTCACTCGGGACAGTGGGGAACACTGAAGCTTTCTTT
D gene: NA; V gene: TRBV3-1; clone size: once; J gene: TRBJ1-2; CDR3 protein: CASSQVTGGYTF; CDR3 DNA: TGTGCCAGCAGCCAAGTGACAGGTGGCTACACCTTC
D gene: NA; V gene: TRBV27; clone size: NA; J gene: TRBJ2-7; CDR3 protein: CASSRETGTLIPYEQYF; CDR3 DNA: TGTGCCAGCAGTCGAGAAACCGGGACCTTGATTCCCTACGAGCAGTACTTC
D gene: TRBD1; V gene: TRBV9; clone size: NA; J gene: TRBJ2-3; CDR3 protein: CASSPGEGAAENTQYF; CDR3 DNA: TGTGCCAGCAGCCCGGGCGAGGGGGCAGCAGAAAATACGCAGTATTTT
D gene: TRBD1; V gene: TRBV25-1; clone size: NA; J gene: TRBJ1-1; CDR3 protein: CASSEGRGHGTEAFF; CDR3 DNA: TGTGCCAGCAGTGAGGGCAGGGGGCACGGCACTGAAGCTTTCTTT
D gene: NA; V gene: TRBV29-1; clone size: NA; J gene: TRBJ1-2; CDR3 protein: CSSIDKINYGYTF; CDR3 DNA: TGCAGCTCTATTGACAAGATTAACTATGGCTACACCTTC
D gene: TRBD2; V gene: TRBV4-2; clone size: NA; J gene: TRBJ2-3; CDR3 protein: CASSQDGTSGADTQYF; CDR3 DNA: TGTGCCAGCAGCCAAGATGGGACTAGTGGGGCAGATACGCAGTATTTT
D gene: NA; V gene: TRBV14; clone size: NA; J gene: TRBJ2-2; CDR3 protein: CASSQLMGELFF; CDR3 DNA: TGTGCCAGCAGCCAATTGATGGGGGAGCTGTTTTTT
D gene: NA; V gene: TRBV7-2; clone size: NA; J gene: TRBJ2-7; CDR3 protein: CASSLGSGENYEQYF; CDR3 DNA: TGTGCCAGCAGCTTAGGTTCAGGCGAAAACTACGAGCAGTACTTC
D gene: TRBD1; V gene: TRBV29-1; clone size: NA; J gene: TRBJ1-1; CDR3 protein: CSVTPDRANTEAFF; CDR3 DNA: TGCAGCGTCACCCCGGACAGGGCGAACACTGAAGCTTTCTTT
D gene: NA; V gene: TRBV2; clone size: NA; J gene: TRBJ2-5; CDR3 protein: CASSEWGVGETQYF; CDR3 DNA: TGTGCCAGCAGTGAATGGGGGGTAGGAGAGACCCAGTACTTC
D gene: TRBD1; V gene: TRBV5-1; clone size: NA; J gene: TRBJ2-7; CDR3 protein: CASSLTGDSYEQYF; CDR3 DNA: TGCGCCAGCAGTTTGACAGGGGACTCCTACGAGCAGTACTTC
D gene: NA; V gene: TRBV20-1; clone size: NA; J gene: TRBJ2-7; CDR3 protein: CSARGPGLLEQYF; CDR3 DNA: TGCAGTGCTAGGGGGCCGGGCCTCCTCGAGCAGTACTTC
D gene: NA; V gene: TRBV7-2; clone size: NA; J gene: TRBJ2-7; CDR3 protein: CASSPYMGGREQYF; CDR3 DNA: TGTGCCAGCAGCCCGTACATGGGGGGCCGCGAGCAGTACTTC
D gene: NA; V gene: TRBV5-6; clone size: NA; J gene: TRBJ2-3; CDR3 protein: CASSLVSRSTTDTQYF; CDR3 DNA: TGTGCCAGCAGCTTGGTATCTAGGAGTACCACAGATACGCAGTATTTT
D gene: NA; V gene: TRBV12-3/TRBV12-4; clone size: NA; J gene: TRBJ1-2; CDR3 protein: CASSLTGSKGYTF; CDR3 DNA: TGTGCCAGCAGTTTAACGGGGTCTAAAGGCTACACCTTC
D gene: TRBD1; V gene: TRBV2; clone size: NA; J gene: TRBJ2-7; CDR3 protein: CASFGQGAYEQYF; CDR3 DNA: TGTGCCAGCTTCGGACAGGGGGCCTACGAGCAGTACTTC
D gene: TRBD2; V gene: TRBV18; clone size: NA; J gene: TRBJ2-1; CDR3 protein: CASSFPSSGEHEQFF; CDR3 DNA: TGTGCCAGCTCATTCCCAAGTAGCGGGGAGCATGAGCAGTTCTTC
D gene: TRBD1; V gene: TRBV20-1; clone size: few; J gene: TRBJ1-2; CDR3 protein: CSARGPGTGNYGYTF; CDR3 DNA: TGCAGTGCTAGAGGGCCAGGGACAGGCAACTATGGCTACACCTTC